Each of the 9 T cell receptor beta chains below was sequenced from the same sample in a study of follicular helper T cells after annual influenza vaccination. Produced via immunoSEQ multiplex PCR; TCRdb's table is partial and in-frame only. The profile shows about 11,000 clones, roughly 80% of them singletons. The sequencing used CXCR5- memory CD4+ T cells sorted from blood, collected 6 weeks after influenza vaccination. The receptors stem from an adult who received the influenza vaccine.

This rearrangement joins TRBV25-1 to TRBJ2-3; D unresolved. CDR3 length: 12 amino acids. Germline V gives CDR1 MGHDK, CDR2 SYGVNS. V lost 8 bases to trimming and J lost 4 bases, with 10 bases between them. The CDR3 bases are TGTGCCAGCTCCCGCTCCGCAGATACGCAGTATTTT. This encodes CASSRSADTQYF.

The CDR3 region is CSANPTHEQYF. DNA of the CDR3: TGCAGTGCTAATCCGACTCATGAGCAGTACTTC. The genes are TRBV20-1 and TRBJ2-7; D uncertain. CDR1 is DFQATT and CDR2 is SNEGSKA in the germline V gene (reference sequence). This CDR3 has 11 amino acids. Trimming pared 4 bases from V and 7 bases from J, leaving 11 bases between.

The V call is TRBV6-5, the J call TRBJ2-1; TRBD1 is a possible D gene (6 bases). Germline assignment: CDR1 MNHEY and CDR2 SVGAGI. The CDR3 spans 13 residues. V lost 2 bases to trimming and J lost 6 bases, with 8 bases between them. The CDR3 bases are TGTGCCAGCAGTTACGGACAGATCAATGAGCAGTTCTTC. This gives the protein CASSYGQINEQFF.

This clone turned up a few times. The chain recombines TRBV7-9 with TRBJ2-7; TRBD1 matches 8 bases. This CDR3 has 14 amino acids. After removal of 5 bases from V and 5 bases from J, the junction contained 8 bases not matched to a gene. Germline values: CDR1 SEHNR, CDR2 FQNEAQ (reference sequence). This CDR3 reads CASSAGQGGHEQYF. The CDR3 DNA is TGTGCCAGCAGCGCAGGACAGGGAGGCCACGAGCAGTACTTC. Based on the CDR3 plus reference TRBV7-9 and TRBJ2-7, the full variable domain is DTGVSQNPRHKITKRGQNVTFRCDPISEHNRLYWYRQTLGQGPEFLTYFQNEAQLEKSRLLSDRFSAERPKGSFSTLEIQRTEQGDSAMYLCASSAGQGGHEQYFGPGTRLTVT.

The chain is built from TRBV7-2 and TRBJ2-5; TRBD1 matches 8 bases. J lost 5 bases, V lost 6 bases, and 11 bases had no gene match. The CDR3 loop spans 15 amino acids. Germline CDR1 SGHTA, CDR2 FQGNSA. CDR3 nucleotides: TGTGCCAGCAGTGCAGACTGGACAGGGCTCGAGACCCAGTACTTC. It is translated as CASSADWTGLETQYF. Variable domain in full (rest from reference TRBV7-2 and TRBJ2-5): GAGVSQSPSNKVTEKGKDVELRCDPISGHTALYWYRQSLGQGLEFLIYFQGNSAPDKSGLPSDRFSAERTGGSVSTLTIQRTQQEDSAVYLCASSADWTGLETQYFGPGTRLLVL.

The chain combines TRBV7-9 with TRBJ1-5; possibly TRBD1 for D (5 bases). Between the trimmed V and J ends, which lost 3 bases and 4 bases, there was a span of 7 bases. This CDR3 has 13 amino acids. Germline V gives CDR1 SEHNR, CDR2 FQNEAQ (reference sequence). The CDR3 protein is CASSLTENQPQHF. DNA of the CDR3: TGTGCCAGCAGCTTGACAGAGAATCAGCCCCAGCATTTT.

The chain couples TRBV7-2 to TRBJ2-5; D might be TRBD2 (7 bases). The V end was cut by 0 bases, the J end by 4 bases, with 9 bases between. Germline V CDR1 and CDR2: SGHTA, FQGNSA. The CDR3 consists of 14 residues. In nucleotides, the CDR3 is TGTGCCAGCAGCTTAGCGGGGGGGCGAGAGACCCAGTACTTC. It translates to CASSLAGGRETQYF.

The J gene is TRBJ2-7, the V gene TRBV7-3; D remains ambiguous. CDR1 and CDR2 (germline): SGHTA, FQGTGA. CDR3 length: 13 amino acids. Trimming pared 5 bases from V and 2 bases from J, leaving 10 bases between. The CDR3 sequence: CASSPPTPYEQYF. The CDR3 DNA sequence: TGTGCCAGCAGCCCCCCCACCCCCTACGAGCAGTACTTC.

The chain joins TRBV28 to TRBJ1-1; no clear D gene. V was clipped by 3 bases and J by 0 bases, with 11 bases between them. The CDR3 sequence is 15 residues long. CDR1 and CDR2 from the germline V gene are MDHEN and SYDVKM. CDR3 nucleotides: TGTGCCAGCAGTTTTAAAGCCGGGATGAACACTGAAGCTTTCTTT. It codes for CASSFKAGMNTEAFF.